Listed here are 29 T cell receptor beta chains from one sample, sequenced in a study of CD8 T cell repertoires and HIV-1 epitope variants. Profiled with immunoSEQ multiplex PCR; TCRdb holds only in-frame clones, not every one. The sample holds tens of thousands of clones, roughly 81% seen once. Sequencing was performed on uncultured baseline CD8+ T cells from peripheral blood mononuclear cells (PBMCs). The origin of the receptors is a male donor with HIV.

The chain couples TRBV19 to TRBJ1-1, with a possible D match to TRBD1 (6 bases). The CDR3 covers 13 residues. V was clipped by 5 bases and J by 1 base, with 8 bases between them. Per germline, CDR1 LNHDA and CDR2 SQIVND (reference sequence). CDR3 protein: CASSYRENTEAFF. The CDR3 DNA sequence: TGTGCCAGTAGTTACAGGGAGAACACTGAAGCTTTCTTT.

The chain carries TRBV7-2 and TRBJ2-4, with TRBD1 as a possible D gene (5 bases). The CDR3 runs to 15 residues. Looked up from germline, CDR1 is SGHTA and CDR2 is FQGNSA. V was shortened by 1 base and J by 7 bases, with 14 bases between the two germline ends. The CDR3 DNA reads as TGTGCCAGCAGCTTAGGGGGCGTAATCGGGAACATTCAGTACTTC. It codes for CASSLGGVIGNIQYF.

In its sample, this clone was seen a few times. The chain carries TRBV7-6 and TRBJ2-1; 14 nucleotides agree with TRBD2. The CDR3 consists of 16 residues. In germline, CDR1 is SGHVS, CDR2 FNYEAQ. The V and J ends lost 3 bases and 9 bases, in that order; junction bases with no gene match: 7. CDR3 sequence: CASSLGTSGSNGEQFF. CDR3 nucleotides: TGTGCCAGCAGCTTGGGGACTAGCGGGAGCAACGGTGAGCAGTTCTTC.

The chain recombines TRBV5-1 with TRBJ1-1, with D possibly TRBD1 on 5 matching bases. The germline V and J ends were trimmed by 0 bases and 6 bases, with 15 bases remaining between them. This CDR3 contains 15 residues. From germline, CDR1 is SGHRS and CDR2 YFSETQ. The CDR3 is CASSLAAGMEAEAFF. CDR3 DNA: TGCGCCAGCAGCTTGGCCGCAGGGATGGAGGCTGAAGCTTTCTTT.

The CDR3 protein is CASSLYATETYGYTF. The CDR3 DNA reads as TGTGCCAGCAGTTTATACGCCACGGAAACCTATGGCTACACCTTC. This chain joins TRBV27 and TRBJ1-2; D uncertain. V shed 1 base and J shed 4 bases, with 13 bases lying between them. The CDR3 is 15 residues long. Germline-derived CDR1 and CDR2 are MNHEY and SMNVEV (reference sequence).

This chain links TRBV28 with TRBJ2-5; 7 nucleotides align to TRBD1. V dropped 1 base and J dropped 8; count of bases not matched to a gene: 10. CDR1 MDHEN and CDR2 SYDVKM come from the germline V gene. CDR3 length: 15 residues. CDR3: CASSLFEEDRHTQYF. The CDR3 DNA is TGTGCCAGCAGTTTATTCGAAGAGGACAGGCACACCCAGTACTTC.

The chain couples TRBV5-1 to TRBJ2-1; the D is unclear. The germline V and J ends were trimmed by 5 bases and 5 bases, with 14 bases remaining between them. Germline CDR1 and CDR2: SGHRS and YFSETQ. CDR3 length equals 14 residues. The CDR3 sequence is CASRLAILNNEQFF. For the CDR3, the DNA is TGCGCCAGCAGGTTAGCTATTCTCAACAATGAGCAGTTCTTC.

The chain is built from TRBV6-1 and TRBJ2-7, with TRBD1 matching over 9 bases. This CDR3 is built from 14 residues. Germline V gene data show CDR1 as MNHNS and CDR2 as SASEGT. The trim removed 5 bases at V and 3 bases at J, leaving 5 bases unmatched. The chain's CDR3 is CASSPGQGFYEQYF. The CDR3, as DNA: TGTGCCAGCAGTCCGGGACAGGGTTTCTACGAGCAGTACTTC.

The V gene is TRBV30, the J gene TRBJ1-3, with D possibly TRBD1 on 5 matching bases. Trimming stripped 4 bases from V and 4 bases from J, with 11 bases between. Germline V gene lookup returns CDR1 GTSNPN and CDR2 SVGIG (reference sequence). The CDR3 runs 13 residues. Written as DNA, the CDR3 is TGTGCCTGGACCGGGCCAGGGGGAAACACCATATATTTT. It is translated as CAWTGPGGNTIYF.

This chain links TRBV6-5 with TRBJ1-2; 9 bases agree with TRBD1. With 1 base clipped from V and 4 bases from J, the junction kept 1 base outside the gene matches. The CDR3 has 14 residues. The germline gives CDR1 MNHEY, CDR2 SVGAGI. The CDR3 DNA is TGTGCCAGCAGTTACTTGACAGGGGGCTATGGCTACACCTTC. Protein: CASSYLTGGYGYTF.

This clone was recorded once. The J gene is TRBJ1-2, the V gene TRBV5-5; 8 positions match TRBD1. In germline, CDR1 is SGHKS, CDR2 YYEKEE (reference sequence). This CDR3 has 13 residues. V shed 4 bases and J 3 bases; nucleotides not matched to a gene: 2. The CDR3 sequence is CASSPGQDYGYTF. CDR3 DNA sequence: TGTGCCAGCAGCCCGGGACAGGACTATGGCTACACCTTC.

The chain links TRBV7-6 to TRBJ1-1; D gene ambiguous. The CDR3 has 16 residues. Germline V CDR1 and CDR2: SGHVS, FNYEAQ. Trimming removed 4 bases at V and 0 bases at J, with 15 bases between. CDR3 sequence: CASSSQTGSMNTEAFF. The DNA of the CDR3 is TGTGCCAGCAGCTCGCAAACCGGGTCAATGAACACTGAAGCTTTCTTT.

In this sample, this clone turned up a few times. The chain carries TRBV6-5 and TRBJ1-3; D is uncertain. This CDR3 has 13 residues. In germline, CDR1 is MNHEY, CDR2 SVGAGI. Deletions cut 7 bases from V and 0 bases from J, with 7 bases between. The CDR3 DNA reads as TGTGCCAGCATGGCAGACTCTGGAAACACCATATATTTT. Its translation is CASMADSGNTIYF.

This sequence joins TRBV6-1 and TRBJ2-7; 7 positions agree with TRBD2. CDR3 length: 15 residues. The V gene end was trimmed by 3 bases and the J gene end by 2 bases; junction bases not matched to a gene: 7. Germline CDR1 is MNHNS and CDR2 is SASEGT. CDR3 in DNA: TGTGCCAGCAGTGATGTGTGGGAGGGCCCCTACGAGCAGTACTTC. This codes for CASSDVWEGPYEQYF.

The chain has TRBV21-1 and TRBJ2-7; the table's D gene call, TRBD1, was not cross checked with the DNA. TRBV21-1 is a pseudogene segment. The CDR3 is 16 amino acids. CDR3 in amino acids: CASSKATGATFGEQYF. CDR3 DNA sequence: TGTGCCAGCAGCAAAGCTACAGGGGCGACCTTTGGGGAGCAGTACTTC.

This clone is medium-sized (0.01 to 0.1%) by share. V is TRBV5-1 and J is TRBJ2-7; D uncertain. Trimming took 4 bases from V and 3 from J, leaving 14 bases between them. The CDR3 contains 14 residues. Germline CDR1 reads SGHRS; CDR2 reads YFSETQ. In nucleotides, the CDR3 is TGCGCCAGCAGCCCTGAGTTGGATTACTACGAGCAGTACTTC. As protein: CASSPELDYYEQYF. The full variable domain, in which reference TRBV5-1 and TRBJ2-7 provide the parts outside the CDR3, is KAGVTQTPRYLIKTRGQQVTLSCSPISGHRSVSWYQQTPGQGLQFLFEYFSETQRNKGNFPGRFSGRQFSNSRSEMNVSTLELGDSALYLCASSPELDYYEQYFGPGTRLTVT.

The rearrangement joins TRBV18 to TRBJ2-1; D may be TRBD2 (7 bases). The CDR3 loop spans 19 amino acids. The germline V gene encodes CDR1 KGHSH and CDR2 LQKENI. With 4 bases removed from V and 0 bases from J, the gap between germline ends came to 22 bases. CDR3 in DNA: TGTGCCAGCTCACGAGACTGGGGGCAAGCGGGAAGCTCCTACAATGAGCAGTTCTTC. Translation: CASSRDWGQAGSSYNEQFF.

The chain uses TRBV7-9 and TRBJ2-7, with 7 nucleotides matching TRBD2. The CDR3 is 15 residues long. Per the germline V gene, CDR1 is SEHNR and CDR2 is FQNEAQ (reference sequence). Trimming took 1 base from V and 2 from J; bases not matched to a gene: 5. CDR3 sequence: CASSLGGRVAYEQYF. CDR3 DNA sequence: TGTGCCAGCAGCTTAGGGGGGAGGGTTGCCTACGAGCAGTACTTC.

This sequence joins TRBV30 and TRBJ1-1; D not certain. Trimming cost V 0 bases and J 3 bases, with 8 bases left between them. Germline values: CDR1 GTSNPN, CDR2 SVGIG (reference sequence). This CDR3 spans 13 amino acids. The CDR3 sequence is CAWSVGGHTEAFF. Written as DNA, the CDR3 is TGTGCCTGGAGTGTTGGAGGGCACACTGAAGCTTTCTTT.

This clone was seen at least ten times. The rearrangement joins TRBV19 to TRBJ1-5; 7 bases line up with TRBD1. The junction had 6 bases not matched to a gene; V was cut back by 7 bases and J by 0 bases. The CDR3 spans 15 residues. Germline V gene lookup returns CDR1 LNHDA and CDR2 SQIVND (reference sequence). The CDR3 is CASTLGQISNQPQHF. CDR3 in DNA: TGTGCCAGTACCCTGGGACAGATTAGCAATCAGCCCCAGCATTTT.

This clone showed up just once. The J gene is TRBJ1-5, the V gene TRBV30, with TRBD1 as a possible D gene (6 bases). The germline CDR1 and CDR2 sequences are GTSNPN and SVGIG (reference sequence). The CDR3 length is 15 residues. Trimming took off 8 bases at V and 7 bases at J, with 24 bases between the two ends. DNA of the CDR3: TGTGCCCGGACTCCGACAAGGGCGGGGGGCCAGCCCCAGCATTTT. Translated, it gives CARTPTRAGGQPQHF.

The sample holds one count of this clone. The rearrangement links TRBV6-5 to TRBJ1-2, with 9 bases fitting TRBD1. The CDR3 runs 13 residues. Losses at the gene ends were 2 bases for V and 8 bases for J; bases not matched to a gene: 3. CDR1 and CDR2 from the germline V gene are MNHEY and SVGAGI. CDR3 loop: CASSYNRGRGYTF. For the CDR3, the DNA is TGTGCCAGCAGTTACAACAGGGGGCGAGGCTACACCTTC.

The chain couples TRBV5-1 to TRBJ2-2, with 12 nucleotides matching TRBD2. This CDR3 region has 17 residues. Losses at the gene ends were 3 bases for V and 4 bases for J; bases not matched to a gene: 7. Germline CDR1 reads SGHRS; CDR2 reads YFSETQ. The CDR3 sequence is CASSSLAGGPGTGELFF. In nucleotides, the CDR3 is TGCGCCAGCAGCTCCCTAGCGGGAGGGCCGGGCACCGGGGAGCTGTTTTTT.

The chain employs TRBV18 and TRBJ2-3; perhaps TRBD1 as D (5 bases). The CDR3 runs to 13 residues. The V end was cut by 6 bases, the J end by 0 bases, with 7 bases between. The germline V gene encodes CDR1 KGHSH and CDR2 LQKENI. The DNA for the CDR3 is TGTGCCAGCTCGGGGCCTAGCACAGATACGCAGTATTTT. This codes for CASSGPSTDTQYF. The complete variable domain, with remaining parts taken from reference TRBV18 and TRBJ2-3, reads NAGVMQNPRHLVRRRGQEARLRCSPMKGHSHVYWYRQLPEEGLKFMVYLQKENIIDESGMPKERFSAEFPKEGPSILRIQQVVRGDSAAYFCASSGPSTDTQYFGPGTRLTVL.

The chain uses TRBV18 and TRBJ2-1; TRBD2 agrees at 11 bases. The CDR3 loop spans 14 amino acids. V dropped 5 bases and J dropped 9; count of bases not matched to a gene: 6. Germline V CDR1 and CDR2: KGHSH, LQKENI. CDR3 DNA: TGTGCCAGCTCATTCGTAGCGGGAGGGAGTGAGCAGTTCTTC. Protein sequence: CASSFVAGGSEQFF.

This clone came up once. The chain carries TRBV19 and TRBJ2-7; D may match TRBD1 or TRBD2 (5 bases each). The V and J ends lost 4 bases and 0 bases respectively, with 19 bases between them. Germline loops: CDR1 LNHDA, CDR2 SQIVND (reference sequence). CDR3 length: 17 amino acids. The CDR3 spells CASSRIPSGAFSYEQYF. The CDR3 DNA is TGTGCCAGTAGTAGAATCCCTTCCGGGGCTTTCTCCTACGAGCAGTACTTC.

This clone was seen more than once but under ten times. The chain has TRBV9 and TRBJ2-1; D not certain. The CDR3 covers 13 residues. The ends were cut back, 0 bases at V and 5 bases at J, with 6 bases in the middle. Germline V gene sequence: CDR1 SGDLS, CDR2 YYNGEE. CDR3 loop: CASSVASDNEQFF. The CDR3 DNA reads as TGTGCCAGCAGCGTAGCCAGCGACAATGAGCAGTTCTTC.

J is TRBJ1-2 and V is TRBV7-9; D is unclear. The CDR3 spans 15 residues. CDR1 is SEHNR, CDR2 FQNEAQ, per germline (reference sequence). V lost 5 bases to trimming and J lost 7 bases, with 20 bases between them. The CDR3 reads CASSLPLDPAGGYTF. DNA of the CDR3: TGTGCCAGCAGCCTCCCCCTAGACCCCGCCGGTGGCTACACCTTC.

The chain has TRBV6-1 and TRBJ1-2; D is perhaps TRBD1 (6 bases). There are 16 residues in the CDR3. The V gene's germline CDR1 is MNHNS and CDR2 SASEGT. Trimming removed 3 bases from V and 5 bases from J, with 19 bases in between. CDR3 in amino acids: CASSDWGRGLGYGYTF. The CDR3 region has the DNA TGTGCCAGCAGTGACTGGGGCAGGGGTTTGGGGTATGGCTACACCTTC.